This T cell receptor beta chain was captured by sequencing in a study of spatial heterogeneity in lung cancer. This clonotype has a handful of counts. Stated time point: sample taken at primary tumor resection. A single record per CDR3 protein comes from TCRdb applying MiXCR to the 5' RACE reads. The sample holds more than 65,000 distinct CDR3 sequences; approximately 8% are singletons and the top ten take almost 7%. The CDR3 covers 17 residues. Unmatched junction bases numbered 6, after V lost 0 bases and J lost 0 bases. From germline, CDR1 is MGHRA and CDR2 YSYEKL. The V call is TRBV4-1, the J call TRBJ2-7; the match to TRBD2 covers 9 bases. The receptor's source is a male donor with early-stage non-small cell lung cancer. This specimen consisted of PBMCs, obtained at surgery. CDR3 nucleotides: TGCGCCAGCAGCCAAGATCCAAGACTAGCGGTCTCCTACGAGCAGTACTTC. This translates into CASSQDPRLAVSYEQYF.